A selection of T cell receptor beta chains follows, all from one sample in a study of long-term antiretroviral therapy in people with HIV. TCRdb's copy holds only in-frame clones and misses some; the assay was immunoSEQ multiplex PCR. Here the sample spans 20,000 to 25,000 clones, about 79% being singletons. Source: unsorted PBMCs, taken 0.1 years before starting antiretroviral therapy. These TCRs come from a man between 18 and 29 years old with HIV. Each CDR3 is given with its conserved first and last residue. Each record gives: clone size, D gene, V gene, J gene, CDR3 protein, CDR3 DNA. The D gene is left open where the match is weak. The size entry is marked missing in some rows and otherwise reads once, few, many or a size class.

>NA|TRBD2|TRBV28|TRBJ2-1
CASSLYLAGGYNEQFF
TGTGCCAGCAGTTTGTACCTGGCGGGAGGCTACAATGAGCAGTTCTTC
>NA|NA|TRBV5-1|TRBJ1-1
CASSLGTGPSEAFF
TGCGCCAGCAGCTTGGGAACCGGGCCCTCTGAAGCTTTCTTT
>NA|TRBD2|TRBV5-1|TRBJ2-4
CASNGDGRENIQYF
TGCGCCAGCAATGGGGACGGGAGGGAAAACATTCAGTACTTC
>NA|NA|TRBV7-8|TRBJ1-1
CASSFPAAMNTEAFF
TGTGCCAGCAGCTTCCCGGCAGCAATGAACACTGAAGCTTTCTTT
>once|TRBD1|TRBV18|TRBJ2-7
CASSPGTGDSYEQYF
TGTGCCAGCTCACCCGGGACAGGTGACTCCTACGAGCAGTACTTC
>NA|NA|TRBV9|TRBJ2-5
CASSGGSEETQYF
TGTGCCAGCAGCGGTGGGAGCGAAGAGACCCAGTACTTC
>NA|NA|TRBV9|TRBJ2-1
CASSSRLANEQFF
TGTGCCAGCAGCTCCCGACTGGCAAATGAGCAGTTCTTC
>NA|NA|TRBV6-1|TRBJ2-1
CASSVGSAPGNEQFF
TGTGCCAGCAGTGTAGGCAGCGCACCCGGCAATGAGCAGTTCTTC
>NA|NA|TRBV6-1|TRBJ2-3
CASSEAGGPTDTQYF
TGTGCCAGCAGTGAAGCGGGGGGCCCCACAGATACGCAGTATTTT
>NA|NA|TRBV15|TRBJ2-1
CATSRDSVGAYNEQFF
TGTGCCACCAGCAGAGATTCCGTGGGAGCCTACAATGAGCAGTTCTTC
>once|NA|TRBV6-5|TRBJ2-5
CASSYRAGRSETQYF
TGTGCCAGCAGTTACAGGGCGGGACGATCAGAGACCCAGTACTTC
>NA|NA|TRBV13|TRBJ1-5
CASSLGSGQPQHF
TGTGCCAGCAGCTTAGGGTCCGGTCAGCCCCAGCATTTT
>NA|TRBD1|TRBV29-1|TRBJ1-3
CSVPGQGEAGNTIYF
TGCAGCGTACCGGGACAGGGGGAGGCTGGAAACACCATATATTTT
>NA|TRBD1|TRBV7-8|TRBJ1-6
CASSLDRGDSPLHF
TGTGCCAGCAGCTTAGACAGGGGTGATTCACCCCTCCACTTT
>NA|NA|TRBV10-2|TRBJ1-5
CASSAGGNQPQHF
TGCGCCAGCAGTGCAGGGGGCAATCAGCCCCAGCATTTT
>NA|TRBD1|TRBV27|TRBJ2-1
CASSPLQGYNEQFF
TGTGCCAGCAGTCCCTTACAGGGGTACAATGAGCAGTTCTTC
>NA|TRBD1|TRBV6-5|TRBJ1-4
CASSYSGQFNEKLFF
TGTGCCAGCAGTTACTCGGGACAGTTTAATGAAAAACTGTTTTTT
>few|NA|TRBV5-6|TRBJ1-2
CASSLGPVGYTF
TGTGCCAGCAGCTTGGGCCCGGTCGGCTACACCTTC
>NA|NA|TRBV2|TRBJ2-7
CATAGQSSYEQYF
TGTGCCACCGCGGGGCAGAGCTCCTACGAGCAGTACTTC
>NA|TRBD2|TRBV13|TRBJ2-3
CASSPRTSGGNTDTQYF
TGTGCCAGCAGCCCGCGGACTAGCGGAGGTAACACAGATACGCAGTATTTT
>NA|TRBD1|TRBV18|TRBJ2-1
CASSPPLGQGRRKTYNEQFF
TGTGCCAGCTCACCACCTTTGGGACAGGGGAGGCGGAAAACCTACAATGAGCAGTTCTTC
>few|NA|TRBV4-1|TRBJ2-7
CASSQRPSVGYEQYF
TGCGCCAGCAGCCAACGGCCTTCTGTCGGCTACGAGCAGTACTTC
>NA|NA|TRBV15|TRBJ2-7
CATTDSQGYEQYF
TGTGCCACCACAGATTCTCAGGGCTACGAGCAGTACTTC
>NA|TRBD1|TRBV6-1|TRBJ1-6
CASSEASGGNSPLHF
TGTGCCAGCAGTGAAGCATCAGGGGGCAATTCACCCCTCCACTTT
>NA|TRBD1|TRBV6-1|TRBJ2-1
CASSIQGAVNEQFF
TGTGCCAGCAGTATACAGGGGGCAGTAAATGAGCAGTTCTTC
>NA|NA|TRBV4-2|TRBJ1-4
CASSQEHRPNEKLFF
TGTGCCAGCAGCCAAGAACACAGACCTAATGAAAAACTGTTTTTT
>NA|NA|TRBV27|TRBJ1-3
CASSLAERGNTIYF
TGTGCCAGCAGTTTGGCGGAGCGAGGAAACACCATATATTTT